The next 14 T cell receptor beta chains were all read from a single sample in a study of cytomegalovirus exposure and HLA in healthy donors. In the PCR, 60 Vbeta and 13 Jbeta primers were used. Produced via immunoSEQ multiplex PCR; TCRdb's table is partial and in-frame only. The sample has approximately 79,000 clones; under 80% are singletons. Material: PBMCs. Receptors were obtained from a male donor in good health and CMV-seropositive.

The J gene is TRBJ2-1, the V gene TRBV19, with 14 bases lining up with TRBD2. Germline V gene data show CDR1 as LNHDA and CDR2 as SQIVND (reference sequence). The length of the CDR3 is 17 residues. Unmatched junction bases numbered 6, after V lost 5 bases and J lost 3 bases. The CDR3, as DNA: TGTGCCAGTAGTCCAACCGGGACTAGCGGGAGCTACAATGAGCAGTTCTTC. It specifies CASSPTGTSGSYNEQFF.

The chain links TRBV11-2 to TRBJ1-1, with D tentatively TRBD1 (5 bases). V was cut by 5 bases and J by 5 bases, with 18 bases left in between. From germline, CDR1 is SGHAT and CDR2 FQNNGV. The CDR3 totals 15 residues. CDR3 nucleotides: TGTGCCAGCAGCCCAGTCCAGGGATTTGGTACTGAAGCTTTCTTT. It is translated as CASSPVQGFGTEAFF.

DNA of the CDR3: TGTGCCAGCACCCCTGGCAGGGCTGACCTGAACACTGAAGCTTTCTTT. It encodes CASTPGRADLNTEAFF. The gene calls are TRBV28 and TRBJ1-1; tentatively, D is TRBD1 (5 bases). Germline V CDR1 and CDR2: MDHEN, SYDVKM. V lost 7 bases to trimming and J lost 0 bases, with 18 bases between them. The CDR3 has 16 residues.

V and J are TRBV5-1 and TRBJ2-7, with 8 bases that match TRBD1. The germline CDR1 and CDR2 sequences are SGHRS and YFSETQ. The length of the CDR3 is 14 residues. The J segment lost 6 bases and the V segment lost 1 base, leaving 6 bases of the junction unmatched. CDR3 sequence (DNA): TGCGCCAGCAGCTTGTCTCAGGGGGCGGGCGAGCAGTACTTC. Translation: CASSLSQGAGEQYF.

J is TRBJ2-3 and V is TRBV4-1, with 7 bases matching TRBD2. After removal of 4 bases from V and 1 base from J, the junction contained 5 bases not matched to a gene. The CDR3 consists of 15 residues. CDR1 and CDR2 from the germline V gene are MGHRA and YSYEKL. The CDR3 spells CASSPTTSGTDTQYF. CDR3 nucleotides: TGCGCCAGCAGCCCGACTACTAGCGGCACAGATACGCAGTATTTT.

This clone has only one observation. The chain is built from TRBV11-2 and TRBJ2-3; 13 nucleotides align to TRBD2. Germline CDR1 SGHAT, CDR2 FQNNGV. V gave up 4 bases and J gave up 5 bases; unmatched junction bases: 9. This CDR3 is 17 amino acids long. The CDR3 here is CASSSWTSGSRRDTQYF. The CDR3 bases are TGTGCCAGCAGCTCGTGGACTAGCGGGAGTCGGAGAGATACGCAGTATTTT.

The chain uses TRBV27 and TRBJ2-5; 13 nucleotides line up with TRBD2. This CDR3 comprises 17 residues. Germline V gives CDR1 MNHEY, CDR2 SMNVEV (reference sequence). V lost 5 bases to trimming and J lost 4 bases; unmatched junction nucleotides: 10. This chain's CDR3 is CASSPTTSGRRGETQYF. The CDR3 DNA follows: TGTGCCAGCAGTCCGACGACTAGCGGGAGGCGTGGAGAGACCCAGTACTTC.

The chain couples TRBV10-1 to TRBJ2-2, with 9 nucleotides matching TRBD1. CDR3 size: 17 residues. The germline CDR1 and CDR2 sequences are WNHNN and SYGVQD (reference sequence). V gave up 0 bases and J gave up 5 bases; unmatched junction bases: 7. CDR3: CASSESRGQGITGELFF. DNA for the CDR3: TGCGCCAGCAGTGAGTCGCGAGGACAGGGGATTACCGGGGAGCTGTTTTTT.

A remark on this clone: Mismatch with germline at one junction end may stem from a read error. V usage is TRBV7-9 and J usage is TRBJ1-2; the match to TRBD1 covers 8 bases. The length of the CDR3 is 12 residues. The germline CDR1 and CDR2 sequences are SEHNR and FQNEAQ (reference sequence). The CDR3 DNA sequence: TGTTCCAGCAGCGTGACAGGGGAAGGCTACACCTTC. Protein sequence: CSSSVTGEGYTF.

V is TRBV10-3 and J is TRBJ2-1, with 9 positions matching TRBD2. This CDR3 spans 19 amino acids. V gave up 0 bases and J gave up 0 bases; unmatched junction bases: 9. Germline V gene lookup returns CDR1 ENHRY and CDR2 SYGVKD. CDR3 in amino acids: CAISESTGSGGSSYNEQFF. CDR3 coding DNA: TGTGCCATCAGTGAGTCGACGGGTAGCGGGGGTAGCTCCTACAATGAGCAGTTCTTC.

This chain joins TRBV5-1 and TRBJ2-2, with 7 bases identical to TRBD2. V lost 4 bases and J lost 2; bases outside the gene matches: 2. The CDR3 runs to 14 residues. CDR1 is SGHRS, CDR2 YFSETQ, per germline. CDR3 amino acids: CASSPGGNTGELFF. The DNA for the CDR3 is TGCGCCAGCAGCCCGGGGGGTAACACCGGGGAGCTGTTTTTT. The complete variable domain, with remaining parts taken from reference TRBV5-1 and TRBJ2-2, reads KAGVTQTPRYLIKTRGQQVTLSCSPISGHRSVSWYQQTPGQGLQFLFEYFSETQRNKGNFPGRFSGRQFSNSRSEMNVSTLELGDSALYLCASSPGGNTGELFFGEGSRLTVL.

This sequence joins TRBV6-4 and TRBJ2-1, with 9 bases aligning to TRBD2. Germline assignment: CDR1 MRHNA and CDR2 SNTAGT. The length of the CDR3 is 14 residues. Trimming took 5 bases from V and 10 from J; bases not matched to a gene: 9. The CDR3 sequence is CASSPEREVSEQFF. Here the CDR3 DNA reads TGTGCCAGCAGTCCCGAGCGGGAGGTTTCGGAGCAGTTCTTC.

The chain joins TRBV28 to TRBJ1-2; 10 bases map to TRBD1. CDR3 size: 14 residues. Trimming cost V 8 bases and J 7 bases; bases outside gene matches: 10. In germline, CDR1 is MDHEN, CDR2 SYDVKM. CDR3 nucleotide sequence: TGTGCCAGCGAAGAATTGGGACAGGGGCTTGGCTACACCTTC. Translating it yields CASEELGQGLGYTF.

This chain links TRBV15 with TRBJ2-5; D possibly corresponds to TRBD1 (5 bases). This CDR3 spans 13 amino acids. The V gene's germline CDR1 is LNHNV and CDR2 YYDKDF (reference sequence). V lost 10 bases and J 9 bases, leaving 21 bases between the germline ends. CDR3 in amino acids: CASSRQSHAAQYF. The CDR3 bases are TGTGCCAGCTCAAGACAGTCCCATGCGGCCCAGTACTTC.